This TCR beta chain is from a study of blood T cell repertoires in COVID-19 (TCRdb year 2020). At the level of the whole study: Collaborator samples came from the United States, Italy and Spain and covered acute and convalescent phases of COVID-19. The material from the prospective study consisted of cDNA or gDNA derived from T cells, B-cell-depleted T cells, or PBMCs. The dataset comprised deeply sampled blood TCRbeta repertoires from subjects exposed to, actively infected with, or recovered from COVID-19. The repertoires were released in a freely available public database meant as a resource for research on the immune response to SARS-CoV-2. Samples came from the ongoing ImmuneRACE study (first 160 participants) plus 1,254 subjects from 6 global collaborators. A de-identified subject ID, COVID-19 status, age in years and sex were almost always included in the sample metadata. Where HLA class I and class II types were available, the types were taken from metadata supplied by the sample provider, not from assay-based typing.

In the germline V gene (reference sequence), CDR1 corresponds to MNHEY and CDR2 to SMNVEV. Ends trimmed: V by 5 bases, J by 6 bases; bases unmatched to a gene: 12. From cysteine to phenylalanine, the CDR3 is 17 amino acids long. Only the CDR3 region is kept as DNA, spanning 51 bases read in frame from base 1. The collaborating institutions used their own protocols to collect whole blood in K2EDTA tubes. For TCRbeta analysis, collaborators shipped samples as frozen whole blood, isolated PBMCs, or DNA extracted from either of those sample types. The immunoSEQ Assay, a bias-controlled multiplex PCR, was used to amplify TCRbeta CDR3 regions from genomic DNA. The paper's processing steps were these. Within the assay, amplification of reference gene primers was used to estimate how many nucleated cells each sample contained. Sequence reads were collapsed and filtered to measure the absolute abundance of every unique TCRbeta CDR3 rearrangement. Productive Simpson clonality was computed per sample as the square root of Simpson's diversity index over productive rearrangements. TCRdb's version of the immuneACCESS table is confined to in-frame rearrangements and falls short of the full clone set. An unresolved V gene accounts for under half of the shortfall where checked; the remainder is of unknown origin. V and J calls and clone size are those listed in that table; D and trimming were worked out from the DNA. A total of about 220,000 clones appear in this sample, 80% of them only once. In total, the top ten clones hold roughly 13% of the sample.

In regard to this clone: Its cognate antigen has yet to be identified. Within one base of it there is no much larger clone, and no base qualities were kept.

What the work shows at the level of the full study, not this receptor alone: The amount of clinical and demographic metadata varied by source and participant and was provided uncurated.

The sequence joins TRBV27 to TRBJ2-1, and TRBD2 matches 11 of the central bases. Sequenced input: peripheral blood. This TCR came from a human donor in a cohort sampled during active COVID-19. The base sequence is TGTGCCAGCAGTCTAAGGCCGCTAGCGGGAGGTCGCAATGAGCAGTTCTTC. Its protein is CASSLRPLAGGRNEQFF.